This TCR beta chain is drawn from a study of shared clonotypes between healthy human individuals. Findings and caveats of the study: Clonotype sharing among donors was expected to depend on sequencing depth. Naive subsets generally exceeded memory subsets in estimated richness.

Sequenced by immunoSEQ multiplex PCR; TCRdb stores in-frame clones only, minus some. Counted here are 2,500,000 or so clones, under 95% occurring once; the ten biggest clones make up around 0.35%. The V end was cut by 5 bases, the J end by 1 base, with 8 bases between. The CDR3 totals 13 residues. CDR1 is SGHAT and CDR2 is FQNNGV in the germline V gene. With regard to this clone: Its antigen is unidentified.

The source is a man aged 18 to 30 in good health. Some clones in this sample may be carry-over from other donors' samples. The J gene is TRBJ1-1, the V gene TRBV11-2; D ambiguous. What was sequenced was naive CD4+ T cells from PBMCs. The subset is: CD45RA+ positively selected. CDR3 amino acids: CASSVQENTEAFF. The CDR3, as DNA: TGTGCCAGCAGCGTTCAGGAGAACACTGAAGCTTTCTTT.